What follows are 21 T cell receptor beta chains derived from one specimen sequenced in a study of shared clonotypes between healthy human individuals. Sequenced by immunoSEQ multiplex PCR; TCRdb stores in-frame clones only, minus some. Of 1.4 million to 1.5 million clones listed, approximately 96% were seen once; the top ten hold roughly 1.2%. Sequenced: naive CD4+ T cells sorted from blood. Subset of the sample: CD45RA+ positively selected. The origin of the receptors is a man aged 25 to 45 in good health.

The V call is TRBV30, the J call TRBJ2-2; 12 nucleotides match TRBD2. V lost 4 bases and J lost 5; bases outside the gene matches: 14. This CDR3 has 18 amino acids. Germline values: CDR1 GTSNPN, CDR2 SVGIG (reference sequence). CDR3 bases: TGTGCCTGGACCTTAAGGGTCCGGCTAGCGGGAGGGACCGGGGAGCTGTTTTTT. Encoded protein: CAWTLRVRLAGGTGELFF.

V gene TRBV28 combines with J gene TRBJ2-1; D gene unclear. In germline, CDR1 is MDHEN, CDR2 SYDVKM. V lost 6 bases, J lost 3 bases, and 9 bases lay in between. The CDR3 runs to 13 residues. This CDR3 is CASSFELYNEQFF. The DNA of the CDR3 is TGTGCCAGCAGCTTCGAGCTCTACAATGAGCAGTTCTTC. The full variable domain, in which reference TRBV28 and TRBJ2-1 provide the parts outside the CDR3, is DVKVTQSSRYLVKRTGEKVFLECVQDMDHENMFWYRQDPGLGLRLIYFSYDVKMKEKGDIPEGYSVSREKKERFSLILESASTNQTSMYLCASSFELYNEQFFGPGTRLTVL.

The J gene is TRBJ2-1, the V gene TRBV4-2, with TRBD2 matching 8 bases. Germline-derived CDR1 and CDR2 are LGHNA and YNFKEQ. The CDR3 has 21 residues. With 4 bases clipped from V and 0 bases from J, the junction kept 20 bases outside the gene matches. This chain's CDR3 is CASSLRGSIGREASSYNEQFF. CDR3 DNA: TGTGCCAGCAGCCTACGAGGTTCGATTGGGCGGGAGGCGAGCTCCTACAATGAGCAGTTCTTC.

V and J are TRBV7-2 and TRBJ1-1; D is unclear. Trimming removed 4 bases from V and 5 bases from J, with 14 bases in between. The CDR3 is 14 residues long. Per the germline V gene, CDR1 is SGHTA and CDR2 is FQGNSA. The CDR3 is CASSSVGFPTEAFF. CDR3 coding DNA: TGTGCCAGCAGCTCGGTCGGGTTCCCGACTGAAGCTTTCTTT.

The chain uses TRBV7-9 and TRBJ2-5; 7 positions agree with TRBD2. The CDR3 consists of 13 residues. With V trimmed by 7 bases and J by 7 bases, 9 bases remained unmatched. Germline CDR1 reads SEHNR; CDR2 reads FQNEAQ (reference sequence). The CDR3 sequence is CASTPSGPRTQYF. The CDR3 coding sequence is TGTGCCAGCACCCCTAGCGGCCCCAGGACCCAGTACTTC.

This chain joins TRBV6-5 and TRBJ1-2; no firm D call. This CDR3 has 11 amino acids. The V end was cut by 8 bases, the J end by 8 bases, with 12 bases between. Germline values: CDR1 MNHEY, CDR2 SVGAGI. CDR3 loop: CASSREKGYTF. As DNA, the CDR3 is TGTGCCAGCTCTAGAGAAAAGGGCTACACCTTC.

The chain links TRBV11-2 to TRBJ2-1, with D possibly matching TRBD2 (5 bases). Trimming took 0 bases from V and 4 from J, leaving 16 bases between them. Germline V lookup: CDR1 SGHAT, CDR2 FQNNGV. The CDR3 contains 17 residues. The CDR3 DNA sequence: TGTGCCAGCAGCTTAGATCAAACAACGGGAACGTACAATGAGCAGTTCTTC. It specifies CASSLDQTTGTYNEQFF. The complete variable domain, with remaining parts taken from reference TRBV11-2 and TRBJ2-1, reads EAGVAQSPRYKIIEKRQSVAFWCNPISGHATLYWYQQILGQGPKLLIQFQNNGVVDDSQLPKDRFSAERLKGVDSTLKIQPAKLEDSAVYLCASSLDQTTGTYNEQFFGPGTRLTVL.

This clone appeared a single time. The genes are TRBV2 and TRBJ2-5, with D possibly TRBD2 on 6 matching bases. CDR1 is SNHLY and CDR2 is FYNNEI in the germline V gene. The CDR3 extends over 13 amino acids. Trimming left V 2 bases short and J 5 bases short, with 9 bases between. CDR3 sequence reads: CASSELEGETQYF. CDR3 coding DNA: TGTGCCAGCAGTGAATTGGAGGGGGAGACCCAGTACTTC.

The chain uses TRBV7-8 and TRBJ2-3; 12 positions agree with TRBD2. With V trimmed by 2 bases and J by 5 bases, 8 bases remained unmatched. The CDR3 has 17 residues. CDR1 is SGHVS and CDR2 is FQNEAQ in the germline V gene. CDR3 amino acids: CASSLRLAGVVVDTQYF. CDR3 DNA: TGTGCCAGCAGCTTAAGACTAGCGGGAGTCGTAGTAGATACGCAGTATTTT.

This chain links TRBV28 with TRBJ2-2; a possible D gene is TRBD2 (6 bases). The CDR3 extends over 15 amino acids. Germline values: CDR1 MDHEN, CDR2 SYDVKM. V gave up 2 bases and J gave up 6 bases, with 13 bases separating them. The CDR3 DNA reads as TGTGCCAGCAGTTTAGCGGGGAGTGAGGCCGGGGAGCTGTTTTTT. Translating it yields CASSLAGSEAGELFF.

The V and J genes are TRBV5-1 and TRBJ2-5; D call uncertain. This CDR3 has 13 residues. V shed 0 bases and J shed 3 bases, with 6 bases lying between them. CDR1 and CDR2 (germline): SGHRS, YFSETQ. The CDR3 loop is CASSLDSEETQYF. CDR3 in DNA: TGCGCCAGCAGCTTGGACAGTGAAGAGACCCAGTACTTC.

This clone was picked up one time. This sequence joins TRBV18 and TRBJ2-3, with TRBD2 matching 13 bases. Unmatched junction bases numbered 12, after V lost 3 bases and J lost 0 bases. This CDR3 is 20 amino acids long. Germline V gene sequence: CDR1 KGHSH, CDR2 LQKENI. CDR3 nucleotides: TGTGCCAGCTCACCGACCGGACTAGCGGGAGTGGGGACTAGCACAGATACGCAGTATTTT. Its protein product is CASSPTGLAGVGTSTDTQYF.

The rearrangement joins TRBV28 to TRBJ1-4; the match to TRBD1 covers 10 bases. The V segment lost 4 bases and the J segment 8 bases; nucleotides outside the gene matches: 7. The CDR3 is 15 residues long. Germline loops: CDR1 MDHEN, CDR2 SYDVKM. Here the CDR3 DNA reads TGTGCCAGCAGTTCGTCCCGGGACAGGGGCGAAAAACTGTTTTTT. Translating it yields CASSSSRDRGEKLFF.

The J gene is TRBJ2-1, the V gene TRBV5-4; no clear D. Looked up from germline, CDR1 is SGHNT and CDR2 is YYREEE (reference sequence). Between the trimmed V and J ends, which lost 1 base and 5 bases, there was a span of 10 bases. There are 14 residues in the CDR3. The CDR3 here is CASSLRAFDNEQFF. The CDR3 DNA sequence: TGTGCCAGCAGCTTGAGGGCCTTCGACAATGAGCAGTTCTTC.

This chain connects TRBV5-1 to TRBJ2-7; 8 bases fit TRBD2. The germline CDR1 and CDR2 sequences are SGHRS and YFSETQ. V lost 5 bases and J lost 5; bases outside the gene matches: 18. The length of the CDR3 is 17 residues. DNA for the CDR3: TGCGCCAGCAGTTCATTGGGTCGGACGGGAGGGCACCACGAGCAGTACTTC. This translates into CASSSLGRTGGHHEQYF.

The chain links TRBV5-6 to TRBJ2-7, with a possible D match to TRBD1 (6 bases). The CDR3 sequence is 15 residues long. The V gene lost 5 bases and the J gene lost 1 base, with 16 bases spanning the gap. Germline lookup yields CDR1 SGHDT and CDR2 YYEEEE. The CDR3 spells CASSFRQVGSYEQYF. CDR3 nucleotides: TGTGCCAGCAGTTTTCGACAGGTTGGATCCTACGAGCAGTACTTC.

Details on this clone: The identical CDR3 is also encoded by other nucleotide sequences in the sample. This rearrangement joins TRBV19 to TRBJ1-1; tentatively, D is TRBD1 (5 bases). This CDR3 has 13 residues. Trimming pared 2 bases from V and 2 bases from J, leaving 6 bases between. Germline V gene lookup returns CDR1 LNHDA and CDR2 SQIVND (reference sequence). DNA for the CDR3: TGTGCCAGTAGTATAAGGGGAAACACTGAAGCTTTCTTT. Translation gives CASSIRGNTEAFF.

Of note for this clone: Other DNA variants within this sample encode the same CDR3. The V call is TRBV5-1, the J call TRBJ1-2; D is uncertain. CDR3 length: 13 residues. Germline V gene lookup returns CDR1 SGHRS and CDR2 YFSETQ. V lost 0 bases and J 0 bases, leaving 3 bases between the germline ends. The CDR3 DNA sequence: TGCGCCAGCAGCTTGGGGACTAACTATGGCTACACCTTC. This encodes CASSLGTNYGYTF. Combining the CDR3 with reference TRBV5-1 and TRBJ1-2 gives the whole variable domain KAGVTQTPRYLIKTRGQQVTLSCSPISGHRSVSWYQQTPGQGLQFLFEYFSETQRNKGNFPGRFSGRQFSNSRSEMNVSTLELGDSALYLCASSLGTNYGYTFGSGTRLTVV.

The J gene is TRBJ2-7, the V gene TRBV7-6; 14 nucleotides agree with TRBD2. This CDR3 is built from 18 residues. With V trimmed by 5 bases and J by 0 bases, 9 bases remained unmatched. Germline-derived CDR1 and CDR2 are SGHVS and FNYEAQ. The CDR3 protein is CASSPGTSGSGSSYEQYF. The CDR3 DNA reads TGTGCCAGCAGCCCCGGGACTAGCGGGAGTGGGAGCTCCTACGAGCAGTACTTC.

The gene calls are TRBV18 and TRBJ1-1; TRBD1 might be the D (6 bases). V shed 2 bases and J shed 0 bases, with 10 bases lying between them. The CDR3 spans 15 residues. Germline CDR1 reads KGHSH; CDR2 reads LQKENI. CDR3 nucleotides: TGTGCCAGCTCACCAGCGGACAGCATGAACACTGAAGCTTTCTTT. Encoded protein: CASSPADSMNTEAFF.

This clone was recorded only once. V and J are TRBV4-1 and TRBJ2-1, with 9 positions matching TRBD2. There are 17 residues in the CDR3. Germline assignment: CDR1 MGHRA and CDR2 YSYEKL. Trimming at V came to 1 base and at J to 0 bases, leaving 4 bases not matched to a gene. The CDR3 region is CASSQAHSGSSYNEQFF. In nucleotides, the CDR3 is TGCGCCAGCAGCCAAGCCCATAGCGGGAGCTCCTACAATGAGCAGTTCTTC.